A single sample gave rise to the 25 T cell receptor beta chains below, sequenced in a study of post-analysis software for immune sequencing data. These TCRs' antigens remain unknown. Notes on the study in general: Patients showed TRBV5-6, TRBV5-1 and TRBV20-1 among five TRBV segments more frequent than in controls.

Prepared TCR beta cDNA libraries contained unique molecular identifiers. TCRdb re-called the PCR reads through MiXCR, storing one row per CDR3 protein. This sample has around 710,000 distinct CDR3 sequences, with under 60% found just once. Sequenced input: blood. The receptors come from a girl aged 10 to 17 with multiple sclerosis.

This clonotype has just a few counts. The chain uses TRBV29-1 and TRBJ2-5, with D perhaps matching TRBD1 (5 bases). CDR3 length equals 13 residues. Deletions cut 4 bases from V and 5 bases from J, with 14 bases between. CDR1 is SQVTM, CDR2 ANQGSEA, per germline. The CDR3 bases are TGCAGCGTTGTTCCGACCAAGGGGGAGACCCAGTACTTC. Translated, it gives CSVVPTKGETQYF.

The J gene is TRBJ1-6, the V gene TRBV20-1, with D uncertain. V was pared by 0 bases and J by 11 bases, with 17 bases between. The CDR3 length is 15 residues. From germline, CDR1 is DFQATT and CDR2 SNEGSKA (reference sequence). The CDR3 DNA is TGCAGTGCTAGAGACCCGGCAGAAAGGTATCCACCCCTCCACTTT. This codes for CSARDPAERYPPLHF.

The V gene is TRBV12-3 or TRBV12-4, the J gene TRBJ2-7; TRBD1 agrees at 9 bases. The CDR3 is made up of 15 amino acids. V lost 8 bases, J lost 4 bases, and 12 bases stayed unmatched. The CDR3 nucleotides are TGTGCCAGCCGTCGGGGTGGGACAGGGCCATACGAGCAGTACTTC. Its protein is CASRRGGTGPYEQYF.

There are a few counts of this clonotype. The V call is TRBV29-1, the J call TRBJ2-4; 7 bases agree with TRBD2. The V segment lost 5 bases and the J segment 0 bases; nucleotides outside the gene matches: 10. Germline-derived CDR1 and CDR2 are SQVTM and ANQGSEA. The CDR3 runs to 16 residues. The CDR3 region has the DNA TGCAGCGTTAAGAGGGCGTTAGCGGGAGCCAAAAACATTCAGTACTTC. It yields the protein CSVKRALAGAKNIQYF.

In its sample, this clonotype was seen a few times. This chain uses TRBV4-2 with TRBJ1-2; possible D gene TRBD1, 5 bases. Per germline, CDR1 LGHNA and CDR2 YNFKEQ. Trimming removed 2 bases from V and 4 bases from J, with 17 bases in between. This CDR3 has 16 amino acids. CDR3 bases: TGTGCCAGCAGCCAATACGGGCAGGGTCTCGGCTATGGCTACACCTTC. Translating gives CASSQYGQGLGYGYTF.

The gene calls are TRBV4-1 and TRBJ2-5; TRBD1 agrees at 10 bases. The J segment lost 3 bases and the V segment lost 0 bases, leaving 1 base of the junction unmatched. The CDR3 spans 15 residues. CDR1 is MGHRA and CDR2 is YSYEKL in the germline V gene. CDR3 sequence reads: CASSQDGTGEETQYF. The CDR3 DNA sequence: TGCGCCAGCAGCCAAGATGGGACAGGGGAAGAGACCCAGTACTTC.

V gene TRBV15 combines with J gene TRBJ1-2; tentatively, D is TRBD1 (5 bases). Between the trimmed V and J ends, which lost 1 base and 0 bases, there was a span of 15 bases. The CDR3 has 17 residues. Germline loops: CDR1 LNHNV, CDR2 YYDKDF (reference sequence). The DNA of the CDR3 is TGTGCCACCAGCAGAGTGATTGCAAGGGACTCTAACTATGGCTACACCTTC. It codes for CATSRVIARDSNYGYTF.

This clonotype has only a few counts. CDR3 sequence (DNA): TGCGCCAGCAGCTCCGGACAGGGGAACGGGGAGACCCAGTACTTC. Translated, it gives CASSSGQGNGETQYF. This chain joins TRBV5-1 and TRBJ2-5; the match to TRBD1 covers 9 bases. CDR1 and CDR2 (germline): SGHRS, YFSETQ. The CDR3 extends over 15 amino acids. V trimming: 3 bases; J trimming: 5 bases; junction bases outside the gene matches: 8.

The V gene is TRBV7-8, the J gene TRBJ2-1, with 8 nucleotides matching TRBD2. The CDR3 extends over 18 amino acids. Germline CDR1 is SGHVS and CDR2 is FQNEAQ. Unmatched junction bases numbered 8, after V lost 1 base and J lost 0 bases. As DNA, the CDR3 is TGTGCCAGCAGCTTAGACGGGAGGGGGATAAGCTCCTACAATGAGCAGTTCTTC. Translated, it gives CASSLDGRGISSYNEQFF.

The chain is built from TRBV13 and TRBJ2-3; perhaps D is TRBD1 or TRBD2 (5 bases each). CDR1 and CDR2 (germline): PRHDT, FYEKMQ (reference sequence). The CDR3 length is 17 residues. Trimming cost V 6 bases and J 4 bases, with 23 bases left between them. The CDR3 coding sequence is TGTGCCAGCAGTTCTACCTCCGGGACGGGTAAGGCAGATACGCAGTATTTT. As protein: CASSSTSGTGKADTQYF.

V usage is TRBV7-2 and J usage is TRBJ1-5; D unresolved. Trimming removed 1 base at V and 2 bases at J, with 12 bases between. Looked up from germline, CDR1 is SGHTA and CDR2 is FQGNSA. The CDR3 is made up of 16 amino acids. CDR3 coding DNA: TGTGCCAGCAGCTTAGAGCCAGGTTCGGGCAATCAGCCCCAGCATTTT. It translates to CASSLEPGSGNQPQHF.

This clonotype has a single count. V is TRBV3-1 and J is TRBJ2-1; TRBD2 aligns across 8 bases. The CDR3 spans 14 residues. The germline V gene has CDR1 LGHDT and CDR2 YNNKEL (reference sequence). The junction had 12 bases not matched to a gene; V was cut back by 2 bases and J by 15 bases. This CDR3 is CASSQSFPGTRRFF. As DNA, the CDR3 is TGTGCCAGCAGCCAAAGTTTTCCCGGGACTAGGAGGTTCTTC.

A word on this clonotype: Its ends do not fully match the called genes, so a read error is possible. This chain connects TRBV4-1 to TRBJ2-7; the D gene is possibly TRBD1 (5 bases). CDR1 is MGHRA, CDR2 YSYEKL, per germline. The CDR3 is 13 amino acids. The CDR3 DNA sequence: TGCGCCAGCAACCAAGGTCAGGGAAACGAGCAGTACTTC. Translation gives CASNQGQGNEQYF.

This chain links TRBV5-1 with TRBJ1-1, with D perhaps matching TRBD1 (5 bases). Germline CDR1 SGHRS, CDR2 YFSETQ. The CDR3 is 15 amino acids. Trimming removed 6 bases from V and 1 base from J, with 16 bases in between. This CDR3 is CASTGAGTQNTEAFF. The CDR3 DNA follows: TGCGCCAGCACCGGGGCAGGCACCCAGAACACTGAAGCTTTCTTT.

This rearrangement joins TRBV5-6 to TRBJ2-4; either TRBD1 or TRBD2 may fit D (5 bases each). Germline V CDR1 and CDR2: SGHDT, YYEEEE. V was pared by 5 bases and J by 13 bases, with 19 bases between. This CDR3 spans 13 amino acids. This CDR3 is CASSQGPSSEQYF. In DNA, the CDR3 is TGTGCCAGCAGTCAGGGACCCTCGTCGGAGCAGTACTTC.

Only a few counts were recorded for this clonotype. The J gene is TRBJ1-2, the V gene TRBV29-1, with D uncertain. V shed 7 bases and J shed 5 bases, with 23 bases lying between them. This CDR3 region has 15 residues. CDR1 and CDR2 from the germline V gene are SQVTM and ANQGSEA. CDR3 sequence (DNA): TGCAGCGCCGCCCCTCCCGGAGACCCTTGGTATGGCTACACCTTC. Its translation: CSAAPPGDPWYGYTF. Combining the CDR3 with reference TRBV29-1 and TRBJ1-2 gives the whole variable domain SAVISQKPSRDICQRGTSLTIQCQVDSQVTMMFWYRQQPGQSLTLIATANQGSEATYESGFVIDKFPISRPNLTFSTLTVSNMSPEDSSIYLCSAAPPGDPWYGYTFGSGTRLTVV.

The chain has TRBV7-2 and TRBJ2-7; TRBD1 matches 9 bases. The CDR3 has 16 residues. After removal of 5 bases from V and 0 bases from J, the junction contained 8 bases not matched to a gene. CDR1 is SGHTA, CDR2 FQGNSA, per germline. This CDR3 reads CASSSRDREVSYEQYF. As DNA, the CDR3 is TGTGCCAGCAGCAGCCGGGACAGGGAGGTCTCCTACGAGCAGTACTTC.

This chain joins TRBV11-2 and TRBJ2-7; tentative D call: TRBD2 (5 bases). The germline V gene has CDR1 SGHAT and CDR2 FQNNGV. CDR3 length: 13 residues. V gave up 4 bases and J gave up 5 bases, with 12 bases separating them. CDR3 sequence: CASSWGVGDEQYF. The CDR3 coding sequence is TGTGCCAGCAGCTGGGGAGTGGGAGACGAGCAGTACTTC.

This clonotype was recorded a few times. This sequence joins TRBV4-3 and TRBJ2-3, with TRBD2 matching 9 bases. The CDR3 is made up of 15 amino acids. V gave up 0 bases and J gave up 5 bases; unmatched junction bases: 3. Germline V gives CDR1 LGHNA, CDR2 YSLEER. The CDR3 sequence is CASSQDGSGGDTQYF. The DNA for the CDR3 is TGCGCCAGCAGCCAAGATGGTAGCGGGGGAGATACGCAGTATTTT.

The J gene is TRBJ2-3, the V gene TRBV4-3; unclear D gene. The CDR3 spans 14 residues. V lost 4 bases and J lost 2, with 10 bases in between. The germline V gene encodes CDR1 LGHNA and CDR2 YSLEER. DNA of the CDR3: TGCGCCAGCAGCCCCTCGGTTCACACAGATACGCAGTATTTT. This encodes CASSPSVHTDTQYF.

The V gene is TRBV10-3, the J gene TRBJ2-7, with D perhaps assigned TRBD1 or TRBD2 (5 bases each). V was cut by 6 bases and J by 3 bases, with 15 bases left in between. The CDR3 covers 14 residues. The germline V gene encodes CDR1 ENHRY and CDR2 SYGVKD. CDR3 bases: TGTGCCATCAGGGCCGGGACCGGAGTCTACGAGCAGTACTTC. It yields the protein CAIRAGTGVYEQYF.

This clonotype showed up just a few times. The chain is built from TRBV29-1 and TRBJ2-1; TRBD1 matches 8 bases. CDR1 SQVTM and CDR2 ANQGSEA come from the germline V gene. CDR3 length equals 13 residues. V shed 7 bases, J shed 0 bases, and the junction held 2 bases outside the gene matches. The CDR3 DNA follows: TGCAGCGAACAGGGGGGCTCCTACAATGAGCAGTTCTTC. Translating it yields CSEQGGSYNEQFF.

There are a few counts of this clonotype. The chain carries TRBV29-1 and TRBJ2-1; 8 nucleotides line up with TRBD1. This CDR3 is 13 amino acids long. The germline CDR1 and CDR2 sequences are SQVTM and ANQGSEA. J lost 9 bases, V lost 6 bases, and 10 bases had no gene match. The CDR3 protein is CSVADRGGGEQFF. Written as DNA, the CDR3 is TGCAGCGTCGCCGACAGGGGTGGCGGTGAGCAGTTCTTC.

This clonotype showed up just a few times. The chain carries TRBV7-2 and TRBJ2-5; D perhaps matches TRBD2 (6 bases). The germline V gene encodes CDR1 SGHTA and CDR2 FQGNSA. This CDR3 spans 15 amino acids. Trimming left V 5 bases short and J 2 bases short, with 15 bases between. The CDR3 loop is CASSTGLLGQETQYF. The CDR3 DNA reads as TGTGCCAGCAGCACGGGACTTCTGGGACAAGAGACCCAGTACTTC.

This rearrangement joins TRBV29-1 to TRBJ2-1, with D uncertain. The CDR3 runs to 11 residues. Germline-derived CDR1 and CDR2 are SQVTM and ANQGSEA. With 4 bases removed from V and 9 bases from J, the gap between germline ends came to 10 bases. CDR3 coding DNA: TGCAGCGTTGTCACCATCAGTGAGCAGTTCTTC. Translation: CSVVTISEQFF.